The subject of this entry is one TCR beta chain. What it recognizes is unknown. The source of the sample is a study of cytomegalovirus exposure and HLA in healthy donors. Notes on the study in general: The finding came from a later analysis; first-cohort TCR clusters tended to co-occur in the 90 to 150 validation repertoires.

This table comes from immunoSEQ multiplex PCR, and its TCRdb copy is limited to in-frame clones, with some not included. The table shows approximately 220,000 clones, with 75% to 95% occurring only once. Trimming shortened V by 2 bases and J by 12 bases, and 14 bases separated the two germline ends. CDR3 size: 13 residues. CDR1 and CDR2 (germline): MNHEY, SMNVEV (reference sequence). J is TRBJ2-1 and V is TRBV27; no reliable D call. What was sequenced was PBMCs. The sequence came from a woman between 18 and 30 years old in good health and CMV-seronegative. CDR3 sequence: CASSLGVWQRQFF. CDR3 DNA: TGTGCCAGCAGTTTAGGTGTCTGGCAGCGGCAGTTCTTC.